A few counts support the clone carrying this T cell receptor (beta chain). Its antigen is not identified. V was pared by 1 base and J by 4 bases, with 13 bases between. Germline-derived CDR1 and CDR2 are SGHTA and FQGNSA. This CDR3 region has 15 residues. This sample is drawn from a study of response to subunit inactivated influenza vaccine. Study results and caveats: T cells newly recruited by each seasonal influenza vaccination are few, the authors suggested.

From the RT-PCR reads, TCRdb called clonotypes with MiXCR, one entry per CDR3 protein. The sample consists of about 650,000 distinct CDR3 sequences, about 15% of them appearing once. This sequence was found in a man aged 50 to 60 who received an inactivated influenza vaccine. The chain couples TRBV7-2 to TRBJ1-1; D is unresolved. The source was PBMCs from blood, collected approximately 15 days before vaccination. The CDR3 spells CASSLDGARATEAFF. CDR3 DNA: TGTGCCAGCAGCTTAGACGGCGCCCGGGCCACTGAAGCTTTCTTT.